The 5 T cell receptor beta chains listed next were all sequenced from one sample in a study of neurological immune-mediated disorders. TCRdb re-derived calls from the 5' RACE reads in MiXCR, one entry per CDR3 protein. The repertoire includes about 80,000 distinct CDR3 sequences, 5.8% of them detected once, and 6.5% to 9% sits in the top ten. Sample time point: longitudinal time-point 2. The sample taken for sequencing was PBMCs. These receptors were obtained from a woman aged 60-70 years with multiple sclerosis.

At least ten counts were recorded for this clonotype. The chain uses TRBV7-6 and TRBJ1-5; TRBD1 agrees at 7 bases. The CDR3 spans 14 residues. V dropped 5 bases and J dropped 3; count of bases not matched to a gene: 4. Germline CDR1 SGHVS, CDR2 FNYEAQ. CDR3: CASSQQGFNQPQHF. In DNA form, the CDR3 reads TGTGCCAGCAGCCAACAGGGGTTCAATCAGCCCCAGCATTTT.

This clonotype showed up many times. The rearrangement uses TRBV7-8 and TRBJ1-5; D remains unclear. The CDR3 has 14 residues. Germline lookup yields CDR1 SGHVS and CDR2 FQNEAQ. Trimming shortened V by 4 bases and J by 4 bases, and 11 bases separated the two germline ends. The CDR3 loop reads CASSSSDANQPQHF. CDR3 DNA: TGTGCCAGCAGCTCATCCGACGCAAATCAGCCCCAGCATTTT.

This clonotype was seen ten or more times. The rearrangement uses TRBV5-1 and TRBJ2-5; D is unclear. From germline, CDR1 is SGHRS and CDR2 YFSETQ. Trimming took off 3 bases at V and 4 bases at J, with 16 bases between the two ends. This CDR3 is 15 amino acids long. In DNA, the CDR3 is TGCGCCAGCAGCTCGGACGGACGCCGCCGAGAGACCCAGTACTTC. The encoded protein is CASSSDGRRRETQYF. Together with reference TRBV5-1 and TRBJ2-5, the CDR3 gives the full variable domain: KAGVTQTPRYLIKTRGQQVTLSCSPISGHRSVSWYQQTPGQGLQFLFEYFSETQRNKGNFPGRFSGRQFSNSRSEMNVSTLELGDSALYLCASSSDGRRRETQYFGPGTRLLVL.

There are many counts of this clonotype. The chain employs TRBV20-1 and TRBJ1-5, with a tentative D call TRBD1 (5 bases). The ends were cut back, 8 bases at V and 7 bases at J, with 15 bases in the middle. Per the germline V gene, CDR1 is DFQATT and CDR2 is SNEGSKA (reference sequence). The CDR3 totals 12 residues. In nucleotides, the CDR3 is TGCAGTTTCGGGGGGGTTAACCAGCCCCAGCATTTT. Translated, it gives CSFGGVNQPQHF.

This clonotype was observed many times. V gene TRBV6-5 combines with J gene TRBJ1-4; 12 bases agree with TRBD1. The CDR3 length is 14 residues. V lost 6 bases, J lost 8 bases, and 4 bases stayed unmatched. Per germline, CDR1 MNHEY and CDR2 SVGAGI. The CDR3 DNA follows: TGTGCCAGCAGGGGACAGGGGGCGGGGGAAAAACTGTTTTTT. Translating it yields CASRGQGAGEKLFF.